This T cell receptor (beta chain) was profiled in a study of blood T cell repertoires in COVID-19. The germline V gene has CDR1 SGHAT and CDR2 FQNNGV. The CDR3 spans 13 residues. The J segment lost 9 bases and the V segment lost 5 bases, leaving 10 bases of the junction unmatched. The table came from immunoSEQ multiplex PCR; TCRdb's copy has only in-frame clones and leaves some out. The repertoire holds about 350,000 clones, about 87% seen once, with roughly 5% in the top ten. Cohort placement rested on clinical history that participants reported themselves. The chain links TRBV11-2 to TRBJ2-7; 7 nucleotides match TRBD1. The TCR sequence derives from a woman in her twenties or thirties who had recovered from COVID-19. The sequenced material came from PBMCs or T cells enriched from blood (not recorded which). DNA of the CDR3: TGTGCCAGCAGCCTTCCGGGACAGCGAGCGCAGTACTTC. This sequence encodes CASSLPGQRAQYF.